In its sample, the clone carrying this TCR beta chain was seen a few times. What it binds is unknown. TCRdb processed the 5' RACE reads anew with MiXCR; each CDR3 protein has one entry. The sample carries under 250,000 distinct CDR3 sequences, 9.5% recorded once. These data originate in a study of T-cell memory formation after mild COVID-19. General study points: A subset of responding clones appeared in pre-infection memory, suggesting cross-reactive memory joined. Balance between CD4 and CD8 was seen in clones contracting day 15 to 85, and a CD4+ lean was seen in later expanders.

Trimming stripped 3 bases from V and 6 bases from J, with 10 bases between. Germline-derived CDR1 and CDR2 are DFQATT and SNEGSKA (reference sequence). This CDR3 region has 12 residues. The clonotype was recovered from a man aged 18 to 29 who had mild COVID-19 (a few samples of this study predate the infection). Cell type and time point are not known. Specimen: PBMCs or a T cell subset sorted from them (not recorded which). The chain has TRBV20-1 and TRBJ2-3; D is undetermined. DNA of the CDR3: TGCAGTGCTAGCCCTGGTCCGGATACGCAGTATTTT. Encoded protein: CSASPGPDTQYF.